Each of the 29 T cell receptor beta chains below was sequenced from the same sample in a study of T cells after yellow fever vaccination. TCRdb re-called the 5' RACE reads with MiXCR, one entry per CDR3 protein. The data contain around 300,000 distinct CDR3 sequences, over 4% of them seen just once; the ten biggest clones take up about 26%. The sample in question was PBMCs, obtained 5 days after the yellow fever booster vaccination. The source is a young man who received the YFV17D yellow fever vaccine.

This clonotype occurred many times. The genes are TRBV7-3 and TRBJ2-3; D possibly corresponds to TRBD2 (6 bases). CDR3 length: 15 residues. The germline CDR1 and CDR2 sequences are SGHTA and FQGTGA. The V end was cut by 6 bases, the J end by 0 bases, with 13 bases between. The CDR3 reads CASRRAGSSTDTQYF. In DNA, the CDR3 is TGTGCCAGCAGGAGAGCGGGCTCTAGCACAGATACGCAGTATTTT. Full variable domain (outside the CDR3, taken from reference TRBV7-3 and TRBJ2-3): GAGVSQTPSNKVTEKGKYVELRCDPISGHTALYWYRQSLGQGPEFLIYFQGTGAADDSGLPNDRFFAVRPEGSVSTLKIQRTERGDSAVYLCASRRAGSSTDTQYFGPGTRLTVL.

This clonotype was found a few times. The V call is TRBV10-3, the J call TRBJ2-1; possibly TRBD1 or TRBD2 for D (5 bases each). Germline assignment: CDR1 ENHRY and CDR2 SYGVKD. This CDR3 has 13 amino acids. The V and J ends lost 10 bases and 7 bases respectively, with 17 bases between them. As DNA, the CDR3 is TGTGCCACGGGGAGTTCCGAGGGGAATGAGCAGTTCTTC. This gives the protein CATGSSEGNEQFF.

This clonotype was recorded a few times. The chain recombines TRBV9 with TRBJ2-4, with 9 bases identical to TRBD1. With V trimmed by 0 bases and J by 3 bases, 13 bases remained unmatched. The germline gives CDR1 SGDLS, CDR2 YYNGEE. This CDR3 region has 19 residues. CDR3 protein: CASSVGDRDFEFGKNIQYF. The DNA for the CDR3 is TGTGCCAGCAGCGTAGGGGACAGGGATTTCGAGTTTGGCAAAAACATTCAGTACTTC.

The table lists this clonotype with many counts. J is TRBJ2-7 and V is TRBV5-1; D gene unclear. Trimming left V 5 bases short and J 2 bases short, with 14 bases between. CDR1 is SGHRS, CDR2 YFSETQ, per germline. This CDR3 contains 14 residues. For the CDR3, the DNA is TGCGCCAGCAGGTCCGGGTATACTCCCTACGAGCAGTACTTC. Translation gives CASRSGYTPYEQYF.

V and J are TRBV15 and TRBJ2-5; 8 nucleotides agree with TRBD1. The trim removed 0 bases at V and 5 bases at J, leaving 8 bases unmatched. Germline CDR1 LNHNV, CDR2 YYDKDF (reference sequence). CDR3 length equals 16 residues. Written as DNA, the CDR3 is TGTGCCACCAGCAGAGATTGGACAGGGACAAGGGAGACCCAGTACTTC. Translated: CATSRDWTGTRETQYF.

This clonotype was counted only a few times. The J gene is TRBJ2-2, the V gene TRBV24-1, with TRBD2 as a possible D gene (5 bases). This CDR3 comprises 15 residues. The germline gives CDR1 KGHDR, CDR2 SFDVKD. The V and J ends lost 1 base and 7 bases respectively, with 12 bases between them. CDR3 nucleotide sequence: TGTGCCACCAGTGATTTCTCGGGGTACGACGGGGAGCTGTTTTTT. Its translation is CATSDFSGYDGELFF.

This chain uses TRBV4-1 with TRBJ1-2; D is uncertain. The V gene lost 0 bases and the J gene lost 8 bases, with 10 bases spanning the gap. CDR3 size: 13 residues. Germline CDR1 reads MGHRA; CDR2 reads YSYEKL. CDR3 sequence (DNA): TGCGCCAGCAGCCAAGATTCTCGGCTGGGCTACACCTTC. This translates into CASSQDSRLGYTF.

The chain is built from TRBV6-2 or TRBV6-3 and TRBJ1-4; tentatively, D is TRBD1 (5 bases). Trimming removed 5 bases at V and 8 bases at J, with 24 bases between. The germline V gene has CDR1 MNHEY and CDR2 SVGEGT. The CDR3 length is 17 residues. The CDR3: CASSARLRTPNGEKLFF. The CDR3 DNA is TGTGCCAGCAGTGCCAGGTTGAGGACACCGAATGGGGAAAAACTGTTTTTT.

Comments on this clonotype: One end of the junction fails to match germline, which may point to a read error. This rearrangement joins TRBV7-9 to TRBJ1-2; TRBD1 matches at 10 bases. Germline V CDR1 and CDR2: SEHNR, FQNEAQ (reference sequence). This CDR3 has 15 residues. The CDR3 sequence: CASSLEDRGQSGYTF. The DNA of the CDR3 is TGTGCCAGCAGTTTAGAAGACAGGGGGCAATCTGGCTACACCTTC. Full variable domain (missing parts from reference TRBV7-9 and TRBJ1-2): DTGVSQNPRHKITKRGQNVTFRCDPISEHNRLYWYRQTLGQGPEFLTYFQNEAQLEKSRLLSDRFSAERPKGSFSTLEIQRTEQGDSAMYLCASSLEDRGQSGYTFGSGTRLTVV.

This chain uses TRBV5-6 with TRBJ2-1; D is uncertain. The CDR3 is made up of 13 amino acids. CDR1 and CDR2 from the germline V gene are SGHDT and YYEEEE. With 1 base removed from V and 8 bases from J, the gap between germline ends came to 10 bases. The CDR3 nucleotides read TGTGCCAGCAGCTTGCGGCAGTACGATGAGCAGTTCTTC. Protein: CASSLRQYDEQFF.

The genes are TRBV13 and TRBJ2-1, with TRBD2 identical over 11 bases. J gave up 9 bases and V 4 bases, and 8 bases lay outside the gene matches. Germline values: CDR1 PRHDT, CDR2 FYEKMQ (reference sequence). CDR3 length equals 15 residues. DNA for the CDR3: TGTGCCAGCAGCTCCCTTAGCGGGGGGGCCGGTGAGCAGTTCTTC. This translates into CASSSLSGGAGEQFF.

In this sample, this clonotype turned up many times. V and J are TRBV5-1 and TRBJ2-1; no reliable D call. In germline, CDR1 is SGHRS, CDR2 YFSETQ. The V end was cut by 0 bases, the J end by 8 bases, with 12 bases between. This CDR3 has 14 residues. The CDR3: CASSLVGPWDEQFF. CDR3 bases: TGCGCCAGCAGCTTGGTTGGGCCCTGGGATGAGCAGTTCTTC. The whole variable domain, remainder taken from reference TRBV5-1 and TRBJ2-1, is KAGVTQTPRYLIKTRGQQVTLSCSPISGHRSVSWYQQTPGQGLQFLFEYFSETQRNKGNFPGRFSGRQFSNSRSEMNVSTLELGDSALYLCASSLVGPWDEQFFGPGTRLTVL.

This clonotype was seen many times. The chain recombines TRBV5-1 with TRBJ2-1, with TRBD1 matching 7 bases. From germline, CDR1 is SGHRS and CDR2 YFSETQ. V shed 3 bases and J 4 bases; nucleotides not matched to a gene: 10. This CDR3 comprises 16 residues. CDR3 amino acids: CASSYGDRDSYNEQFF. DNA for the CDR3: TGCGCCAGCAGCTATGGGGACCGGGACAGTTACAATGAGCAGTTCTTC.

This clonotype was seen only a few times. CDR3 loop: CASRILLGGYTEAFF. The DNA of the CDR3 is TGTGCCAGCAGAATACTTTTGGGCGGGTACACTGAAGCTTTCTTT. V usage is TRBV7-2 and J usage is TRBJ1-1; D is unresolved. The V gene's germline CDR1 is SGHTA and CDR2 FQGNSA. CDR3 length: 15 residues. V dropped 6 bases and J dropped 3 bases, with 17 bases sitting between them.

The table lists this clonotype with many counts. The chain joins TRBV29-1 to TRBJ2-4; a weak D match, TRBD1 (5 bases). The CDR3 is 17 residues long. Germline CDR1 is SQVTM and CDR2 is ANQGSEA. V shed 6 bases and J shed 0 bases, with 21 bases lying between them. CDR3 in DNA: TGCAGCGTAAAACGGACCGGACAAGATCTAGCCAAAAACATTCAGTACTTC. This gives the protein CSVKRTGQDLAKNIQYF.

This clonotype was found a few times. The chain has TRBV14 and TRBJ2-7, with 7 bases lining up with TRBD1. Germline V lookup: CDR1 SGHDN, CDR2 FVKESK. V shed 2 bases and J 5 bases; nucleotides not matched to a gene: 12. The CDR3 has 16 amino acids. Here the CDR3 reads CASSQIGAGGINEQYF. CDR3 nucleotides: TGTGCCAGCAGCCAAATAGGCGCAGGGGGTATCAACGAGCAGTACTTC.

In its sample, this clonotype was seen a few times. This chain uses TRBV7-9 with TRBJ1-1; 7 bases fit TRBD1. The CDR3 extends over 16 amino acids. Germline V CDR1 and CDR2: SEHNR, FQNEAQ (reference sequence). The trim removed 5 bases at V and 1 base at J, leaving 10 bases unmatched. The CDR3 reads CASSLDRAGGNTEAFF. The DNA of the CDR3 is TGTGCCAGCAGCCTCGACAGGGCAGGGGGGAACACTGAAGCTTTCTTT.

In this sample, this clonotype turned up a few times. The genes are TRBV7-3 and TRBJ2-1, with TRBD1 matching 8 bases. CDR1 is SGHTA, CDR2 FQGTGA, per germline. After removal of 5 bases from V and 6 bases from J, the junction contained 9 bases not matched to a gene. CDR3 length: 15 residues. This CDR3 is CASSPTGVRVNEQFF. The DNA for the CDR3 is TGTGCCAGCAGCCCGACAGGGGTCCGTGTCAATGAGCAGTTCTTC.

The sample holds a few counts of this clonotype. The chain combines TRBV11-2 with TRBJ1-2; D unresolved. Germline CDR1 reads SGHAT; CDR2 reads FQNNGV. The CDR3 length is 15 residues. The V end lost 8 bases, the J end lost 6 bases, and 22 bases lay between the germline ends. The CDR3 region has the DNA TGTGCCAGCTTACCCGGCGGGTTCGGAGGCGATGGCTACACCTTC. Its translation: CASLPGGFGGDGYTF. The full variable domain, in which reference TRBV11-2 and TRBJ1-2 provide the parts outside the CDR3, is EAGVAQSPRYKIIEKRQSVAFWCNPISGHATLYWYQQILGQGPKLLIQFQNNGVVDDSQLPKDRFSAERLKGVDSTLKIQPAKLEDSAVYLCASLPGGFGGDGYTFGSGTRLTVV.

This clonotype was counted many times. This chain uses TRBV6-2 or TRBV6-3 with TRBJ2-3; D unresolved. CDR1 is MNHEY and CDR2 is SVGEGT in the germline V gene. The V end was cut by 2 bases, the J end by 1 base, with 7 bases between. The CDR3 has 14 amino acids. Here the CDR3 DNA reads TGTGCCAGCAGTTACCTCGGGCGCACAGATACGCAGTATTTT. Its protein product is CASSYLGRTDTQYF.

This clonotype has at least ten counts. The rearrangement joins TRBV5-1 to TRBJ2-1, with 9 positions matching TRBD1. J was trimmed by 9 bases and V by 4 bases; bases with no gene match: 8. CDR3 length: 14 residues. Germline V gene sequence: CDR1 SGHRS, CDR2 YFSETQ. The CDR3 nucleotides read TGCGCCAGCAGCGGAACCGGGACAGGGTCTGAGCAGTTCTTC. Translation gives CASSGTGTGSEQFF.

This clonotype was picked up many times. The V and J genes are TRBV15 and TRBJ2-1; 7 bases agree with TRBD1. J gave up 3 bases and V 5 bases, and 7 bases lay outside the gene matches. The CDR3 covers 15 residues. Germline CDR1 LNHNV, CDR2 YYDKDF (reference sequence). The DNA for the CDR3 is TGTGCCACCAGCCCCGCGACAGGGCTCTACAATGAGCAGTTCTTC. It translates to CATSPATGLYNEQFF.

The chain couples TRBV19 to TRBJ2-2; D remains unclear. Germline V gives CDR1 LNHDA, CDR2 SQIVND (reference sequence). CDR3 length: 16 residues. V lost 2 bases, J lost 7 bases, and 17 bases lay in between. CDR3 sequence: CASSITLSPPGGELFF. The CDR3 DNA is TGTGCCAGTAGTATAACACTCAGTCCACCGGGCGGGGAGCTGTTTTTT.

V usage is TRBV7-2 and J usage is TRBJ2-3; TRBD1 might be the D (5 bases). The germline V gene has CDR1 SGHTA and CDR2 FQGNSA. The ends were cut back, 5 bases at V and 2 bases at J, with 14 bases in the middle. The CDR3 covers 15 residues. CDR3 sequence: CASSKLPGFTDTQYF. The CDR3 coding sequence is TGTGCCAGCAGCAAATTGCCAGGGTTCACAGATACGCAGTATTTT.

The sample holds many counts of this clonotype. The chain joins TRBV7-6 to TRBJ1-1, with 8 bases lining up with TRBD1. CDR1 is SGHVS, CDR2 FNYEAQ, per germline. The CDR3 sequence is 14 residues long. V shed 2 bases, J shed 1 base, and the junction held 0 bases outside the gene matches. The CDR3 DNA is TGTGCCAGCAGCTTACAGGGGGCGAACACTGAAGCTTTCTTT. It translates to CASSLQGANTEAFF.

The J gene is TRBJ1-1, the V gene TRBV19; TRBD1 agrees at 9 bases. This CDR3 spans 17 amino acids. Germline V CDR1 and CDR2: LNHDA, SQIVND (reference sequence). Unmatched junction bases numbered 10, after V lost 4 bases and J lost 1 base. CDR3 amino acids: CASSTPDRGDSNTEAFF. The CDR3 region has the DNA TGTGCCAGTAGTACCCCGGACAGGGGCGATTCGAACACTGAAGCTTTCTTT.

The CDR3: CASSPGTGVGTDTQYF. CDR3 bases: TGTGCCAGCTCACCAGGGACAGGCGTTGGCACAGATACGCAGTATTTT. The V and J genes are TRBV18 and TRBJ2-3, with 8 bases matching TRBD1. The CDR3 is 16 residues long. Trimming took 2 bases from V and 1 from J; bases not matched to a gene: 5. Germline CDR1 and CDR2: KGHSH and LQKENI. Complete variable domain (other parts from reference TRBV18 and TRBJ2-3): NAGVMQNPRHLVRRRGQEARLRCSPMKGHSHVYWYRQLPEEGLKFMVYLQKENIIDESGMPKERFSAEFPKEGPSILRIQQVVRGDSAAYFCASSPGTGVGTDTQYFGPGTRLTVL.

This clonotype came up a few times. This sequence joins TRBV10-3 and TRBJ1-2; TRBD1 might be the D (5 bases). CDR3 length: 14 amino acids. The V gene's germline CDR1 is ENHRY and CDR2 SYGVKD. V shed 0 bases and J shed 5 bases, with 10 bases lying between them. The CDR3 nucleotides are TGTGCCATCAGTGAGTCTCGACAGCCGTATGGCTACACCTTC. Amino acids: CAISESRQPYGYTF.

CDR3 loop: CSPREGLNTQYF. CDR3 DNA: TGCAGTCCGCGGGAGGGACTTAATACGCAGTATTTT. This chain uses TRBV20-1 with TRBJ2-3; 9 bases are shared with TRBD2. This CDR3 is built from 12 residues. In germline, CDR1 is DFQATT, CDR2 SNEGSKA (reference sequence). V was clipped by 8 bases and J by 7 bases; unmatched bases: 7.